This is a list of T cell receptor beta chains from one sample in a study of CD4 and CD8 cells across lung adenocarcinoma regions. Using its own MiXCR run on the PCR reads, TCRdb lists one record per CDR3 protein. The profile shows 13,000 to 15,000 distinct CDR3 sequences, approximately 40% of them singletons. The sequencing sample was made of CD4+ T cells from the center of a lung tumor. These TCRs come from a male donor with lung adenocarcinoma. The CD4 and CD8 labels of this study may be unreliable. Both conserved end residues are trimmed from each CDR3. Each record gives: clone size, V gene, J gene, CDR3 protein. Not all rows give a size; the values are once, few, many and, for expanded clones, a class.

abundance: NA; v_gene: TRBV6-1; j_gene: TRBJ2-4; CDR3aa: ASGEGASGRDIQY
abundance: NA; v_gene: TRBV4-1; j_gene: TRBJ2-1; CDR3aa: ASSQGPASGRYNEQF
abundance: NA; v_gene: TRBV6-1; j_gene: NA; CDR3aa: ARGLQAVSPDEQY
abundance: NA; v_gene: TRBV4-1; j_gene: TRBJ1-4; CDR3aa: ASSQAKGISDEKLF
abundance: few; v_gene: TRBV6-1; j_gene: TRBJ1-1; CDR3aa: ASSEGQGGPGGTEAF
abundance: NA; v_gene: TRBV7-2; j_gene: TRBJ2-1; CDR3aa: ASSSSNSKNIQF
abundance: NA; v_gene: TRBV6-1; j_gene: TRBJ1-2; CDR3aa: ASNNGAGNNYGYT
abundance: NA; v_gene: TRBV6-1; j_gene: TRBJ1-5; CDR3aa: ASSRNRGPSYSNQPQH
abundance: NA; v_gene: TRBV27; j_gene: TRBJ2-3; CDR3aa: ASSFLTAKDTQY
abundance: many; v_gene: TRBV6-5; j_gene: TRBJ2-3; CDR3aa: ASNSRDRGTDTQY
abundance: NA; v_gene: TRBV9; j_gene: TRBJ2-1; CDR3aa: ASSPLGRGTYEQF
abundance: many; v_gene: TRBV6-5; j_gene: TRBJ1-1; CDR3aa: ASSYSMRDTEAF
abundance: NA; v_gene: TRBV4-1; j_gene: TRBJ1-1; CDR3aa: ASSQDTYRWNTEAF
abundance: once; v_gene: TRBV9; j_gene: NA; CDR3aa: ASSSPLGGSSQETQY
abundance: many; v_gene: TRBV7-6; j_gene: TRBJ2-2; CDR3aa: ASSSRLAGLF
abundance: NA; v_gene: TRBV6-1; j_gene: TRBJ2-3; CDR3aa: ASSRGPGGGDPDTQY
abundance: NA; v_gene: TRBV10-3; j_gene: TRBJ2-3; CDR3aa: AGSGGRGADTQY
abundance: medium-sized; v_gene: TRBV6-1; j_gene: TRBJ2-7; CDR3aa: ASSGIMAYEQY
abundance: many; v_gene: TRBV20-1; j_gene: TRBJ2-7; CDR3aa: SASELLTYEQY
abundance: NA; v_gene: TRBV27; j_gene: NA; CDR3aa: ARGPGVRDPDTQY
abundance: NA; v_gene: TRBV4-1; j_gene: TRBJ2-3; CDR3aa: ASSTRSGRAVTDTQY
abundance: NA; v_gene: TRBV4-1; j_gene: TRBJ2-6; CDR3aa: ASRFPGGSPSGANVLT
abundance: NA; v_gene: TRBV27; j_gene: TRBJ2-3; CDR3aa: ASRTGLRYTDTQY
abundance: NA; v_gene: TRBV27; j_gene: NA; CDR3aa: ASSPHRGGAKDIQY
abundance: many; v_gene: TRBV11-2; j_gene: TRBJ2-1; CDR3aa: ASSSDRATEQF
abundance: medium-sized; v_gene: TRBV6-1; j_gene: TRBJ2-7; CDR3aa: ASSKLAGGTSYEQY
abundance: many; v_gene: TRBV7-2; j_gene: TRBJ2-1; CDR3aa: ASSPLYGAYNEQF
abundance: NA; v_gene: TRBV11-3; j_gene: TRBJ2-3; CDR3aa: ASSLGGPGTDTQY
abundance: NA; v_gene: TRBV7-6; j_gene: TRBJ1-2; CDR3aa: ASSPVEWGINYGYT
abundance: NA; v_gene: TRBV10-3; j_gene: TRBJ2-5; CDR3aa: ATGDGGGDQETQY
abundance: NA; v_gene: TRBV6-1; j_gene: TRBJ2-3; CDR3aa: ASSEALLAVMLETQF
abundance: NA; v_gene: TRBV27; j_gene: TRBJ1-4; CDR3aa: ASRPQGLGNEKLF
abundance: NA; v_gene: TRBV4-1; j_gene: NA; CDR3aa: ASSQAGWETQY
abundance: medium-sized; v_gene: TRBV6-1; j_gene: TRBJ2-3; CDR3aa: ASSPGTLHTDTQY
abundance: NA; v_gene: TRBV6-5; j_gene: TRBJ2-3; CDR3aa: ASRLQSGIPEAQY
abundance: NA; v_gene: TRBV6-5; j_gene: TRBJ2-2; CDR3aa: ASSYSEAAGELY
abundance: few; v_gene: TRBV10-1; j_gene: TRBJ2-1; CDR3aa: ASSEYLAGVGEQF
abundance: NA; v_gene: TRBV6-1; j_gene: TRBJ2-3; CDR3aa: ASSRAGEGKDTQY
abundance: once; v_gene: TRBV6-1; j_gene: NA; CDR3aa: ASSQEEGASYEQY
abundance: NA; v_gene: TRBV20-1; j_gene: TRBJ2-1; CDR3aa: SAPGTSGREYNEQF
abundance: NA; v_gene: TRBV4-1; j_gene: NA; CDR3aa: ASSQTRDRPETQY
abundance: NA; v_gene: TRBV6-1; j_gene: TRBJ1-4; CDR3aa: ASLGPPSEKLF
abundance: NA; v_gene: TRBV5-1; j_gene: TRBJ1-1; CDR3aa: ASSFSRFTEAF
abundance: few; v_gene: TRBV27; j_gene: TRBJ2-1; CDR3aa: ASSFGYWQF
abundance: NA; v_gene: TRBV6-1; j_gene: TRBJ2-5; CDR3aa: ASSERVRLLQETQY
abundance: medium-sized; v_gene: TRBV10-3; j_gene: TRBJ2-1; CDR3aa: AISVGNEQF